This TCR beta chain was observed in a study of cytomegalovirus exposure and HLA in healthy donors. Whole-study findings and limits: Fewer N-insertions (relative to the approximately 700-donor mean) were reportedly seen in an Asian-associated ancestry cluster in a later analysis.

It was with 60 Vbeta and 13 Jbeta primers that the PCR ran. The data were produced by immunoSEQ multiplex PCR, yet TCRdb's version contains in-frame clones alone and is incomplete. The sample shows around 120,000 clones, 80% of them seen only once. Trimming took off 4 bases at V and 0 bases at J, with 10 bases between the two ends. The CDR3 totals 15 residues. Germline values: CDR1 MNHNS, CDR2 SASEGT. Points on this clone: The antigen remains undetermined.

The clonotype was recovered from a female donor in good health and CMV-seropositive. The V and J genes are TRBV6-1 and TRBJ1-5, with D perhaps TRBD1 (5 bases). The sequenced sample consisted of PBMCs. The CDR3 spells CASSGVGGSNQPQHF. The CDR3 DNA reads TGTGCCAGCAGTGGGGTCGGGGGTAGCAATCAGCCCCAGCATTTT.